The 31 T cell receptor beta chains presented below share a single source sample, sequenced in a study of blood T cell repertoires in COVID-19. Sequencing used immunoSEQ multiplex PCR; TCRdb keeps in-frame clones, though not all of them. The data contain about 77,000 clones, more than 60% of them singletons. The sequencing input was peripheral blood. The receptor source for this set is a man aged 55-75 years with acute or convalescent COVID-19.

This chain uses TRBV7-3 with TRBJ2-5; tentative D call: TRBD1 (5 bases). V was cut by 5 bases and J by 4 bases, with 11 bases left in between. The CDR3 is 13 amino acids. Germline V gene data show CDR1 as SGHTA and CDR2 as FQGTGA. This CDR3 is CASSPKGLETQYF. CDR3 sequence (DNA): TGTGCCAGCAGCCCCAAGGGGCTAGAGACCCAGTACTTC.

This clone has only one observation. The chain employs TRBV24-1 and TRBJ2-1; 9 bases are a match to TRBD1. The J segment lost 0 bases and the V segment lost 4 bases, leaving 6 bases of the junction unmatched. Germline loops: CDR1 KGHDR, CDR2 SFDVKD. This CDR3 comprises 17 residues. CDR3 coding DNA: TGTGCCACCAGTGACCATGGGACAGGGAGCTCCTACAATGAGCAGTTCTTC. Its translation is CATSDHGTGSSYNEQFF.

V usage is TRBV5-6 and J usage is TRBJ2-7, with D possibly matching TRBD1 (6 bases). Looked up from germline, CDR1 is SGHDT and CDR2 is YYEEEE. Trimming removed 9 bases from V and 6 bases from J, with 22 bases in between. The CDR3 loop spans 14 amino acids. This CDR3 reads CATPLRDTGFEQYF. The CDR3 bases are TGTGCCACCCCGCTCCGGGACACGGGGTTCGAGCAGTACTTC.

This chain uses TRBV28 with TRBJ2-1, with TRBD2 identical over 14 bases. The CDR3 consists of 16 residues. Germline CDR1 is MDHEN and CDR2 is SYDVKM. The V segment lost 6 bases and the J segment 3 bases; nucleotides outside the gene matches: 4. The CDR3 region has the DNA TGTGCCAGCAGATCGGGACTAGCGGGAGACTACAATGAGCAGTTCTTC. Amino acids: CASRSGLAGDYNEQFF. Together with reference TRBV28 and TRBJ2-1, the CDR3 gives the full variable domain: DVKVTQSSRYLVKRTGEKVFLECVQDMDHENMFWYRQDPGLGLRLIYFSYDVKMKEKGDIPEGYSVSREKKERFSLILESASTNQTSMYLCASRSGLAGDYNEQFFGPGTRLTVL.

The CDR3 here is CASSESGRDEQYV. The CDR3 nucleotides read TGTGCCAGCAGTGAATCTGGGCGGGACGAGCAGTACGTC. The rearrangement joins TRBV6-1 to TRBJ2-7, with D possibly being TRBD2 (5 bases). This CDR3 is built from 13 residues. V was clipped by 2 bases and J by 5 bases, with 10 bases between them. Germline loops: CDR1 MNHNS, CDR2 SASEGT.

The chain carries TRBV6-6 and TRBJ1-2, with D hard to call. The V and J ends lost 2 bases and 4 bases respectively, with 8 bases between them. Germline V lookup: CDR1 MNHNY, CDR2 SVGAGI (reference sequence). This CDR3 spans 13 amino acids. The CDR3, as DNA: TGTGCCAGCAGTTACCCAGAATCCTATGGCTACACCTTC. This sequence encodes CASSYPESYGYTF.

The chain is built from TRBV19 and TRBJ2-3; 10 positions match TRBD2. This CDR3 comprises 16 residues. V lost 5 bases to trimming and J lost 3 bases; unmatched junction nucleotides: 8. Germline values: CDR1 LNHDA, CDR2 SQIVND (reference sequence). The CDR3 loop is CASSPRSGGNTDTQYF. The CDR3 bases are TGTGCCAGTAGTCCCCGTAGCGGGGGGAATACAGATACGCAGTATTTT.

This sequence joins TRBV7-2 and TRBJ1-3, with 7 bases identical to TRBD1. The J segment lost 4 bases and the V segment lost 5 bases, leaving 2 bases of the junction unmatched. Germline assignment: CDR1 SGHTA and CDR2 FQGNSA. The CDR3 totals 13 residues. The CDR3 region has the DNA TGTGCCAGCAGCCTGGACAGGGGAAACACCATATATTTT. Translation: CASSLDRGNTIYF.

CDR3: CASRRANYGYTF. The CDR3 DNA follows: TGTGCCAGTAGGAGAGCTAACTATGGCTACACCTTC. The chain couples TRBV19 to TRBJ1-2, with D unresolved. Germline lookup yields CDR1 LNHDA and CDR2 SQIVND (reference sequence). Trimming took off 6 bases at V and 0 bases at J, with 5 bases between the two ends. The CDR3 has 12 residues.

The gene calls are TRBV5-1 and TRBJ1-1; 8 bases match TRBD1. The ends lost 1 base at V and 2 bases at J; junction bases unmatched: 4. This CDR3 is built from 15 residues. Germline CDR1 SGHRS, CDR2 YFSETQ. The CDR3 here is CASSLSGQGNTEAFF. In DNA form, the CDR3 reads TGCGCCAGCAGCTTGTCTGGACAGGGAAACACTGAAGCTTTCTTT.

V gene TRBV5-1 combines with J gene TRBJ2-6, with D maybe TRBD2 (6 bases). The CDR3 spans 16 residues. The V end lost 3 bases, the J end lost 0 bases, and 10 bases lay between the germline ends. Germline CDR1 SGHRS, CDR2 YFSETQ. The CDR3: CASSWTGDSGANVLTF. The CDR3, as DNA: TGCGCCAGCAGCTGGACGGGAGACTCTGGGGCCAACGTCCTGACTTTC.

The chain uses TRBV28 and TRBJ1-1, with TRBD1 identical over 9 bases. Germline V CDR1 and CDR2: MDHEN, SYDVKM. J lost 4 bases, V lost 1 base, and 10 bases had no gene match. The CDR3 has 17 residues. In DNA form, the CDR3 reads TGTGCCAGCAGTTTATTACAGGGGGCGTTCGTGTCCACTGAAGCTTTCTTT. Translation gives CASSLLQGAFVSTEAFF.

The chain joins TRBV7-9 to TRBJ1-6, with 9 bases that match TRBD1. Germline CDR1 SEHNR, CDR2 FQNEAQ (reference sequence). V dropped 4 bases and J dropped 9; count of bases not matched to a gene: 10. CDR3 size: 16 residues. CDR3: CASSSEQGALGSPLHF. The CDR3 DNA reads as TGTGCCAGCAGCTCGGAACAGGGGGCGTTGGGTTCACCCCTCCACTTT. Based on the CDR3 plus reference TRBV7-9 and TRBJ1-6, the full variable domain is DTGVSQNPRHKITKRGQNVTFRCDPISEHNRLYWYRQTLGQGPEFLTYFQNEAQLEKSRLLSDRFSAERPKGSFSTLEIQRTEQGDSAMYLCASSSEQGALGSPLHFGNGTRLTVT.

This chain uses TRBV5-1 with TRBJ1-2; D unresolved. The CDR3 spans 14 residues. Germline V gene sequence: CDR1 SGHRS, CDR2 YFSETQ. V gave up 0 bases and J gave up 8 bases, with 14 bases separating them. The CDR3 spells CASSLVSSTGGYTF. The CDR3 nucleotides are TGCGCCAGCAGCTTGGTATCCTCGACGGGGGGCTACACCTTC. Complete variable domain (other parts from reference TRBV5-1 and TRBJ1-2): KAGVTQTPRYLIKTRGQQVTLSCSPISGHRSVSWYQQTPGQGLQFLFEYFSETQRNKGNFPGRFSGRQFSNSRSEMNVSTLELGDSALYLCASSLVSSTGGYTFGSGTRLTVV.

The chain couples TRBV19 to TRBJ2-3; D gene ambiguous. The CDR3 is made up of 13 amino acids. Germline CDR1 and CDR2: LNHDA and SQIVND (reference sequence). Trimming removed 5 bases at V and 4 bases at J, with 10 bases between. The CDR3 reads CASSRGAADTQYF. The CDR3 region has the DNA TGTGCCAGTAGTCGAGGAGCCGCAGATACGCAGTATTTT.

This clone appeared a few times. CDR3 protein: CASRTPRDRGGYTF. The CDR3 DNA sequence: TGTGCCAGCAGGACACCAAGGGACAGGGGAGGCTACACCTTC. The chain couples TRBV5-6 to TRBJ1-2, with TRBD1 matching 10 bases. Germline V gives CDR1 SGHDT, CDR2 YYEEEE. J was trimmed by 8 bases and V by 5 bases; bases with no gene match: 9. The CDR3 is 14 residues long.

The rearrangement links TRBV3-1 (or the pseudogene TRBV3-2) to TRBJ2-7, with D possibly TRBD2 on 6 matching bases. Germline loops: CDR1 LGHDT, CDR2 YNNKEL (reference sequence). CDR3 length equals 14 residues. Trimming pared 0 bases from V and 2 bases from J, leaving 8 bases between. CDR3: CASSQEPGAYEQYV. DNA for the CDR3: TGTGCCAGCAGCCAAGAACCGGGGGCCTACGAGCAGTACGTC.

V gene TRBV3-1 (or the pseudogene TRBV3-2) combines with J gene TRBJ2-1; TRBD1 agrees at 9 bases. V lost 4 bases, J lost 4 bases, and 11 bases stayed unmatched. CDR3 length equals 17 residues. From germline, CDR1 is LGHDT and CDR2 YNNKEL (reference sequence). CDR3: CASSPRPGQGPYNEQFF. CDR3 sequence (DNA): TGTGCCAGCAGCCCTCGACCGGGACAGGGCCCGTACAATGAGCAGTTCTTC.

The J gene is TRBJ1-2, the V gene TRBV5-6, with 8 nucleotides matching TRBD1. Looked up from germline, CDR1 is SGHDT and CDR2 is YYEEEE. With 5 bases clipped from V and 4 bases from J, the junction kept 10 bases outside the gene matches. The CDR3 loop spans 15 amino acids. The CDR3 spells CASRRTGGRGYGYTF. CDR3 sequence (DNA): TGTGCCAGCAGACGTACAGGGGGTCGGGGCTATGGCTACACCTTC. Complete variable domain (other parts from reference TRBV5-6 and TRBJ1-2): DAGVTQSPTHLIKTRGQQVTLRCSPKSGHDTVSWYQQALGQGPQFIFQYYEEEERQRGNFPDRFSGHQFPNYSSELNVNALLLGDSALYLCASRRTGGRGYGYTFGSGTRLTVV.

The chain employs TRBV14 and TRBJ1-3; TRBD1 might be the D (5 bases). With 2 bases removed from V and 0 bases from J, the gap between germline ends came to 14 bases. The V gene's germline CDR1 is SGHDN and CDR2 FVKESK. The CDR3 spans 17 residues. The CDR3 region is CASSQLDRLRSGNTIYF. DNA of the CDR3: TGTGCCAGCAGCCAACTTGACAGATTACGCTCTGGAAACACCATATATTTT.

This clone was counted a single time. The CDR3 coding sequence is TGTGCCAGCAGCGACAGGGGCCAGGAGCCCCAGCATTTT. Translating gives CASSDRGQEPQHF. The V gene is TRBV6-5, the J gene TRBJ1-5; 8 bases agree with TRBD1. The germline gives CDR1 MNHEY, CDR2 SVGAGI. This CDR3 region has 13 residues. After removal of 6 bases from V and 8 bases from J, the junction contained 6 bases not matched to a gene.

This sequence joins TRBV12-3 or TRBV12-4 and TRBJ1-5, with D tentatively TRBD1 (5 bases). The V gene lost 0 bases and the J gene lost 5 bases, with 5 bases spanning the gap. CDR3 length equals 13 residues. CDR3 coding DNA: TGTGCCAGCAGTTTAGCAGGGGATCAGCCCCAGCATTTT. Translating it yields CASSLAGDQPQHF.

The genes are TRBV28 and TRBJ1-2, with 10 bases fitting TRBD1. Germline trimming cut 6 bases from V and 6 bases from J; bases unmatched to any gene: 10. CDR1 is MDHEN, CDR2 SYDVKM, per germline. There are 15 residues in the CDR3. The CDR3, as DNA: TGTGCCAGCAGCTCCCCGACAGGGGGCAACCATGGCTACACCTTC. Translated: CASSSPTGGNHGYTF.

The chain recombines TRBV7-3 with TRBJ2-3; TRBD2 matches at 9 bases. This CDR3 has 15 amino acids. V was pared by 5 bases and J by 0 bases, with 3 bases of the junction left unmatched. Germline V gene lookup returns CDR1 SGHTA and CDR2 FQGTGA. The CDR3 spells CASSNLAGSTDTQYF. The CDR3 bases are TGTGCCAGCAGCAATCTAGCGGGAAGCACAGATACGCAGTATTTT.

This clone was observed a few times. The J gene is TRBJ2-3, the V gene TRBV9; unclear D gene. The CDR3 runs 12 residues. V lost 3 bases and J 3 bases, leaving 5 bases between the germline ends. Germline lookup yields CDR1 SGDLS and CDR2 YYNGEE. The CDR3 reads CASSAVTDTQYF. CDR3 sequence (DNA): TGTGCCAGCAGCGCCGTTACAGATACGCAGTATTTT.

The rearrangement links TRBV18 to TRBJ1-3; D gene unclear. This CDR3 spans 16 amino acids. Germline values: CDR1 KGHSH, CDR2 LQKENI. The V end was cut by 2 bases, the J end by 5 bases, with 16 bases between. The chain's CDR3 is CASSPNGSGSRNTIYF. In DNA, the CDR3 is TGTGCCAGCTCACCAAATGGATCGGGGTCGAGAAACACCATATATTTT.

The chain is built from TRBV5-1 and TRBJ2-7; 9 bases agree with TRBD1. The length of the CDR3 is 14 residues. V gave up 4 bases and J gave up 4 bases; unmatched junction bases: 6. CDR1 is SGHRS, CDR2 YFSETQ, per germline. CDR3 in amino acids: CASSPRTGEYEQYF. In nucleotides, the CDR3 is TGCGCCAGCAGCCCCCGGACAGGGGAGTACGAGCAGTACTTC.

J is TRBJ2-7 and V is TRBV10-2, with D perhaps TRBD2 (5 bases). The V end was cut by 5 bases, the J end by 7 bases, with 6 bases between. CDR1 and CDR2 from the germline V gene are WSHSY and SAAADI. This CDR3 is 10 amino acids long. CDR3 residues: CASSSGEQYF. The CDR3 region has the DNA TGCGCCAGCAGTTCGGGGGAGCAGTACTTC.

This chain links TRBV28 with TRBJ2-7, with 12 bases lining up with TRBD1. V lost 3 bases to trimming and J lost 3 bases; unmatched junction nucleotides: 6. CDR1 MDHEN and CDR2 SYDVKM come from the germline V gene. CDR3 length: 16 amino acids. The chain's CDR3 is CASSFWGQGANYEQYF. CDR3 DNA: TGTGCCAGCAGTTTTTGGGGACAGGGGGCTAACTACGAGCAGTACTTC. The entire variable domain, with the rest obtained from reference TRBV28 and TRBJ2-7, is as follows: DVKVTQSSRYLVKRTGEKVFLECVQDMDHENMFWYRQDPGLGLRLIYFSYDVKMKEKGDIPEGYSVSREKKERFSLILESASTNQTSMYLCASSFWGQGANYEQYFGPGTRLTVT.

The J gene is TRBJ1-5, the V gene TRBV19; D is possibly TRBD1 (5 bases). The V and J ends lost 3 bases and 3 bases respectively, with 9 bases between them. Germline V CDR1 and CDR2: LNHDA, SQIVND (reference sequence). This CDR3 spans 14 amino acids. The CDR3 DNA follows: TGTGCCAGTAGTATGGGGGGTCCCAATCAGCCCCAGCATTTT. As protein: CASSMGGPNQPQHF.

The V gene is TRBV7-9, the J gene TRBJ2-7, with D uncertain. CDR1 is SEHNR and CDR2 is FQNEAQ in the germline V gene (reference sequence). This CDR3 comprises 12 residues. The CDR3 spells CASSLSSHEQYV. The CDR3 coding sequence is TGTGCCAGCAGCTTGAGCTCCCACGAGCAGTACGTC.